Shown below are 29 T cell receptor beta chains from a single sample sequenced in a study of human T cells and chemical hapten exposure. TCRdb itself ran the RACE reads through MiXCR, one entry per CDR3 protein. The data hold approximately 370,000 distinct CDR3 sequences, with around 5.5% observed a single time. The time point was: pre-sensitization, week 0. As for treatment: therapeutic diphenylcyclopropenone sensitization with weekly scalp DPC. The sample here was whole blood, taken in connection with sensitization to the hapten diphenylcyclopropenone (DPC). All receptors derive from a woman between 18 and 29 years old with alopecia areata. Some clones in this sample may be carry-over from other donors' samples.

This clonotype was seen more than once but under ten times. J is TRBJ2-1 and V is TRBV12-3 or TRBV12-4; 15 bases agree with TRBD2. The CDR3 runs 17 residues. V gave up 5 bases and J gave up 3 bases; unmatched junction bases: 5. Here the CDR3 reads CASSTGTSGGNYNEQFF. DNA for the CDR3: TGTGCCAGCAGTACGGGGACTAGCGGGGGGAACTACAATGAGCAGTTCTTC.

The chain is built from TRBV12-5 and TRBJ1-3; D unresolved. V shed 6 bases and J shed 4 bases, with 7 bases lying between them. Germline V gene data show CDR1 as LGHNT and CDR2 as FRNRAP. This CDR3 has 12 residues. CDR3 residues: CASGTGGNTIYF. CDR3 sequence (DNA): TGTGCTAGTGGCACTGGGGGAAACACCATATATTTT.

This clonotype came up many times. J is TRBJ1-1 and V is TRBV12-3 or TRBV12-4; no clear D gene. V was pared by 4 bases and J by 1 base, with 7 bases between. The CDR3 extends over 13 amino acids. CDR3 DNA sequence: TGTGCCAGCAGTTCCTATCGGAACACTGAAGCTTTCTTT. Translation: CASSSYRNTEAFF.

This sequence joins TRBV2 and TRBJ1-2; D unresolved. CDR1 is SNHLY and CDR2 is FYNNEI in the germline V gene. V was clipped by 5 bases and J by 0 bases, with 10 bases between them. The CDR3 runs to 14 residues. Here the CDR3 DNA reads TGTGCCAGCAGTAACTATAGAGCTAACTATGGCTACACCTTC. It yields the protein CASSNYRANYGYTF.

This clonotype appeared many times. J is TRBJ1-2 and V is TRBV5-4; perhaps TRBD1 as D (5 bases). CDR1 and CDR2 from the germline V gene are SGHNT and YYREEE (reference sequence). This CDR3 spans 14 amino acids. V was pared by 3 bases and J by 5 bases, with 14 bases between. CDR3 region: CASSWERDGYGYTF. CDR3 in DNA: TGTGCCAGCAGCTGGGAACGGGACGGTTATGGCTACACCTTC.

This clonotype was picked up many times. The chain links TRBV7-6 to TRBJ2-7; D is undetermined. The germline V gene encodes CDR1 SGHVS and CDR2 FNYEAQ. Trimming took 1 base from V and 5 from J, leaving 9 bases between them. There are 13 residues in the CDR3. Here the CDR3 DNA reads TGTGCCAGCAGCTTAGGCGCGGTGGACGAGCAGTACTTC. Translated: CASSLGAVDEQYF.

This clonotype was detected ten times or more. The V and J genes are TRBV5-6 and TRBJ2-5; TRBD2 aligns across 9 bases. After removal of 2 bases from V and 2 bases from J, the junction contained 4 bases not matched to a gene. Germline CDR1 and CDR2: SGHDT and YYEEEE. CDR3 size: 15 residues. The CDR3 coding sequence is TGTGCCAGCAGCTTCGGCGGGAGGGGGCAAGAGACCCAGTACTTC. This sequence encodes CASSFGGRGQETQYF.

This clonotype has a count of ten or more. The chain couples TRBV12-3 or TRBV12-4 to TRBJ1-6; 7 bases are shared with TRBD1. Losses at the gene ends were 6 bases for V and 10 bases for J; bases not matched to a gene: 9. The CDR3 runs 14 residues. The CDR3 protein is CASSRDSLLSPLHF. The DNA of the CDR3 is TGTGCCAGCAGCCGGGACAGCCTCCTGTCACCCCTCCACTTT.

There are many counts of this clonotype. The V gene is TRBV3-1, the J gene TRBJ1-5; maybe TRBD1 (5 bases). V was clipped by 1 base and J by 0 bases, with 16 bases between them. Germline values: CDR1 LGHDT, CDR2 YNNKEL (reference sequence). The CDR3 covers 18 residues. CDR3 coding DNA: TGTGCCAGCAGCCAAGGGTCAGGGCCAACCTATAGCAATCAGCCCCAGCATTTT. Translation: CASSQGSGPTYSNQPQHF.

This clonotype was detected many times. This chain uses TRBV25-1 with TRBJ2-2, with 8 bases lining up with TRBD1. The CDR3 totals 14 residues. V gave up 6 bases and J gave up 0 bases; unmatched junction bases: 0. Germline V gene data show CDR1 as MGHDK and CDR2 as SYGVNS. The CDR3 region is CASRTGANTGELFF. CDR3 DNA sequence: TGTGCCAGCAGGACAGGGGCGAACACCGGGGAGCTGTTTTTT. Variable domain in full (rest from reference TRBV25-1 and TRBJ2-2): EADIYQTPRYLVIGTGKKITLECSQTMGHDKMYWYQQDPGMELHLIHYSYGVNSTEKGDLSSESTVSRIRTEHFPLTLESARPSHTSQYLCASRTGANTGELFFGEGSRLTVL.

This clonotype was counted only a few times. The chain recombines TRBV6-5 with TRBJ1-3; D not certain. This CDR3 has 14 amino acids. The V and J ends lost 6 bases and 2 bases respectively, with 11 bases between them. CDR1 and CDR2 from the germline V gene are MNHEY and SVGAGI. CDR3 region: CASSRTETGNTIYF. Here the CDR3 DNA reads TGTGCCAGCAGCCGAACAGAAACTGGAAACACCATATATTTT.

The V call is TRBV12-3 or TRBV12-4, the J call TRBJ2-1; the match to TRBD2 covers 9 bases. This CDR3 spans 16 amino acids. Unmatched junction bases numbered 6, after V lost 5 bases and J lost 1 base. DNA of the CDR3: TGTGCCAGCAGTCCAAGCGGGGGGAAATCCTACAATGAGCAGTTCTTC. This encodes CASSPSGGKSYNEQFF.

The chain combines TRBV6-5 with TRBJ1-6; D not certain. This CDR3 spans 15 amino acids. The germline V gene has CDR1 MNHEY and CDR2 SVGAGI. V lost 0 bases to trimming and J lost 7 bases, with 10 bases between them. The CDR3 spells CASSYSNLKNSPLHF. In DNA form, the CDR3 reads TGTGCCAGCAGTTACTCGAACCTTAAGAATTCACCCCTCCACTTT.

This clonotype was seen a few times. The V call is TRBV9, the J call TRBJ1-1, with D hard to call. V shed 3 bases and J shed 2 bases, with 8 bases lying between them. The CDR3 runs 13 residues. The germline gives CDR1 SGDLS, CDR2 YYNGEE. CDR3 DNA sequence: TGTGCCAGCAGCGCAACAACAAACACTGAAGCTTTCTTT. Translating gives CASSATTNTEAFF. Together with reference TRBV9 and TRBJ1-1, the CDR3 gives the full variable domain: DSGVTQTPKHLITATGQRVTLRCSPRSGDLSVYWYQQSLDQGLQFLIQYYNGEERAKGNILERFSAQQFPDLHSELNLSSLELGDSALYFCASSATTNTEAFFGQGTRLTVV.

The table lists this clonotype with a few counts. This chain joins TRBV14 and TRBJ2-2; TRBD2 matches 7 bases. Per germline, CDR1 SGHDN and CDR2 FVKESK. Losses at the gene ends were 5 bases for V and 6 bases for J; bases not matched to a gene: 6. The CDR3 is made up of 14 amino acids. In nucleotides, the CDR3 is TGTGCCAGCAGCAAGACTCTAGCGGCCGGGGAGCTGTTTTTT. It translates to CASSKTLAAGELFF.

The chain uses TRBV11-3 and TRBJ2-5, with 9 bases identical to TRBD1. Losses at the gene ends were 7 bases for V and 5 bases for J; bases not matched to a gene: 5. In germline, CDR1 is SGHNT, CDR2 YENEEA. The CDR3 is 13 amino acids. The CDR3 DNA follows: TGTGCCAGCATGGGACAGGGCGGGGAGACCCAGTACTTC. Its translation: CASMGQGGETQYF. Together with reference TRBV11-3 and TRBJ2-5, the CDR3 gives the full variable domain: EAGVVQSPRYKIIEKKQPVAFWCNPISGHNTLYWYLQNLGQGPELLIRYENEEAVDDSQLPKDRFSAERLKGVDSTLKIQPAELGDSAVYLCASMGQGGETQYFGPGTRLLVL.

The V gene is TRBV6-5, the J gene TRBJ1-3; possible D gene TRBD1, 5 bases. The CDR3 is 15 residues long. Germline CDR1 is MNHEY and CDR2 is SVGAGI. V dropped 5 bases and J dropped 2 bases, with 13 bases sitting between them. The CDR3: CASSRGGKTGNTIYF. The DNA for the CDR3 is TGTGCCAGCAGTCGCGGGGGGAAGACTGGAAACACCATATATTTT.

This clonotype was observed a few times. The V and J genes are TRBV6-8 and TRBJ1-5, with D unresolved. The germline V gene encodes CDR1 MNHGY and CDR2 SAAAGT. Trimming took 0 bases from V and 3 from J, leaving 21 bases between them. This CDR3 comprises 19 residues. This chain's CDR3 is CASSYSLILGLFVNQPQHF. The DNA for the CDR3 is TGTGCCAGCAGTTACTCCCTTATCCTCGGACTATTTGTCAATCAGCCCCAGCATTTT.

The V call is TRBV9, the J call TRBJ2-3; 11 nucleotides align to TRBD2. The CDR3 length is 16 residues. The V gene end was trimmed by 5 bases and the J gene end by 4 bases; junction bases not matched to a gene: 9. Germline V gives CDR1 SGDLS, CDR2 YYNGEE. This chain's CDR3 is CASSLLYSGGADTQYF. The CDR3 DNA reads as TGTGCCAGCAGTCTGCTATATAGCGGGGGGGCAGATACGCAGTATTTT.

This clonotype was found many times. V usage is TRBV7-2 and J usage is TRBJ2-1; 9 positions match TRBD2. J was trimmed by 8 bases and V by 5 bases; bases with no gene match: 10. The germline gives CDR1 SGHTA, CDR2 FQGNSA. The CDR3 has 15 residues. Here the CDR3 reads CASSLRSGGRDEQFF. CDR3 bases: TGTGCCAGCAGCCTCCGAAGCGGGGGGAGGGATGAGCAGTTCTTC. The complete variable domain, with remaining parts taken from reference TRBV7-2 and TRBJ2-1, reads GAGVSQSPSNKVTEKGKDVELRCDPISGHTALYWYRQSLGQGLEFLIYFQGNSAPDKSGLPSDRFSAERTGGSVSTLTIQRTQQEDSAVYLCASSLRSGGRDEQFFGPGTRLTVL.

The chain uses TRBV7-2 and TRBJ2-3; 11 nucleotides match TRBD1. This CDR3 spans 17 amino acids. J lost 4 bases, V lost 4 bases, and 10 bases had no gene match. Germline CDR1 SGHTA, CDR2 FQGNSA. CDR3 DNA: TGTGCCAGCAGCTGGGACAGGGGGAGCGTCCGTCCAGATACGCAGTATTTT. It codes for CASSWDRGSVRPDTQYF.

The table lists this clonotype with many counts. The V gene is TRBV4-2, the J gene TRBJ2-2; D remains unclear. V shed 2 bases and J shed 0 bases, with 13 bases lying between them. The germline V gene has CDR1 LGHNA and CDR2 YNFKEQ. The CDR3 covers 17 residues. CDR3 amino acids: CASSQKWTDANTGELFF. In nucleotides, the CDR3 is TGTGCCAGCAGCCAAAAATGGACGGACGCGAACACCGGGGAGCTGTTTTTT.

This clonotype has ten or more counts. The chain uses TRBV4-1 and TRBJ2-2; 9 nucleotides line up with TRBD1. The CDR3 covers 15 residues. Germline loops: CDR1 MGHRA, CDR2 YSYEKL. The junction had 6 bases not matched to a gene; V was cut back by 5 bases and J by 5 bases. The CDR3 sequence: CASSGRDRVTGELFF. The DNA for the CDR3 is TGCGCCAGCAGCGGCCGGGACAGGGTGACCGGGGAGCTGTTTTTT.

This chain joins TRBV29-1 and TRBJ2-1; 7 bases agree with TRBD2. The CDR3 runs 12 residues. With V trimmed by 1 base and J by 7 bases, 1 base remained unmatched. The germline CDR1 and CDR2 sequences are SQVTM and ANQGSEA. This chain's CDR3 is CSVEGEGNEQFF. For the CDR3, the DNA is TGCAGCGTTGAAGGGGAGGGTAATGAGCAGTTCTTC.

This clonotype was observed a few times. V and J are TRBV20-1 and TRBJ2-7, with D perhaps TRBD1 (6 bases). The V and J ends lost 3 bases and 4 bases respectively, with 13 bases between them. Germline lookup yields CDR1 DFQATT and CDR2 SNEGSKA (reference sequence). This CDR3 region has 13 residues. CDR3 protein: CSASYLGAYEQYF. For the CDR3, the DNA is TGCAGTGCTAGTTATCTGGGGGCTTACGAGCAGTACTTC.

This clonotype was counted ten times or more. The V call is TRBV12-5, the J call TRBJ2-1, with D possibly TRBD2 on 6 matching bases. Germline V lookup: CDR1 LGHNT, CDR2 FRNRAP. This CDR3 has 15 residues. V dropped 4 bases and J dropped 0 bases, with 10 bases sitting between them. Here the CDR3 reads CASGWAGGSYNEQFF. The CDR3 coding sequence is TGTGCTAGTGGTTGGGCCGGGGGCTCCTACAATGAGCAGTTCTTC.

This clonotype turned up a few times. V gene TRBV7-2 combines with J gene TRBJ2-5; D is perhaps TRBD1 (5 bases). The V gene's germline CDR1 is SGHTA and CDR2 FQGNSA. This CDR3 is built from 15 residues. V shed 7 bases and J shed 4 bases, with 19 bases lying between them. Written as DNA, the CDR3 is TGTGCCAGCATTCTGGGAAGACCAGGGTTAGAGACCCAGTACTTC. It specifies CASILGRPGLETQYF.

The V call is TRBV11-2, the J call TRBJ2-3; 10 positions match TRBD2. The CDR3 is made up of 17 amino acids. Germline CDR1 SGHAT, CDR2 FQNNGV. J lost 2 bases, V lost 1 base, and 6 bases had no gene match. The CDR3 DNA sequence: TGTGCCAGCAGCTTAGGTAGCGGGGGGCCTTACACAGATACGCAGTATTTT. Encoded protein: CASSLGSGGPYTDTQYF.

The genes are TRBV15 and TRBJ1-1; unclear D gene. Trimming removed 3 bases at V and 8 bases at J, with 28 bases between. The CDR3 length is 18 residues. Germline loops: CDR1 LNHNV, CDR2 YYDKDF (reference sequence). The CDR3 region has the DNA TGTGCCACCAGCAGTGCCAGAATCATGGGAGCCTCATCGACCGAAGCTTTCTTT. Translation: CATSSARIMGASSTEAFF.